Below, 17 T cell receptor beta chains from the same sample are listed, as sequenced in a study of blood T cell repertoires in COVID-19 (TCRdb year 2020). The method behind the library was the immunoSEQ multiplex PCR assay. As stored in TCRdb, this immuneACCESS dataset retains in-frame rearrangements with V and J assigned. A fraction of the clones does not appear; measured against another copy, unresolved V genes explain less than half of the discrepancy, and the remainder lacks a known reason. A total of about 94,000 clones appear in this sample, about 80% of them only once. The ten largest clones add up to approximately 6.5% of the sample. The sequenced sample consisted of peripheral blood. These receptor sequences come from a man in his sixties with acute or convalescent COVID-19.

CDR3 coding DNA: TGTGCCAGCAGTGAAAGCGGGGGTGGTGGCTACACCTTC. Protein sequence: CASSESGGGGYTF. The chain has TRBV25-1 and TRBJ1-2, with D perhaps matching TRBD1 (5 bases). CDR3 length: 13 amino acids. With 2 bases removed from V and 7 bases from J, the gap between germline ends came to 11 bases. Germline CDR1 is MGHDK and CDR2 is SYGVNS.

The CDR3 is CASSHRDRANTGELFF. The CDR3 nucleotides read TGTGCCAGTAGTCACCGGGACAGAGCTAACACCGGGGAGCTGTTTTTT. This chain joins TRBV19 and TRBJ2-2; TRBD1 matches at 7 bases. V lost 5 bases, J lost 2 bases, and 8 bases stayed unmatched. CDR3 length: 16 amino acids. CDR1 LNHDA and CDR2 SQIVND come from the germline V gene (reference sequence).

The genes are TRBV20-1 and TRBJ1-2; 7 bases agree with TRBD1. There are 15 residues in the CDR3. After removal of 6 bases from V and 1 base from J, the junction contained 11 bases not matched to a gene. Germline assignment: CDR1 DFQATT and CDR2 SNEGSKA (reference sequence). The CDR3 sequence: CSASGAGGNNYGYTF. The CDR3 DNA sequence: TGCAGTGCCAGTGGGGCAGGGGGAAATAACTATGGCTACACCTTC.

V usage is TRBV5-1 and J usage is TRBJ2-7, with D possibly TRBD1 on 5 matching bases. Germline V gene lookup returns CDR1 SGHRS and CDR2 YFSETQ. V lost 4 bases and J lost 3, with 11 bases in between. The CDR3 loop spans 13 amino acids. The CDR3 spells CASSRGLDYEQYF. As DNA, the CDR3 is TGCGCCAGCAGCAGGGGCCTGGACTACGAGCAGTACTTC.

CDR3 amino acids: CASSLASSGHTDTQYF. The CDR3 DNA follows: TGCGCCAGCAGCTTGGCTTCTAGCGGCCACACAGATACGCAGTATTTT. The rearrangement joins TRBV5-1 to TRBJ2-3; 7 bases fit TRBD2. This CDR3 is built from 16 residues. Germline values: CDR1 SGHRS, CDR2 YFSETQ. J gave up 2 bases and V 0 bases, and 6 bases lay outside the gene matches.

The genes are TRBV19 and TRBJ1-1; no firm D call. With 5 bases removed from V and 5 bases from J, the gap between germline ends came to 24 bases. Per the germline V gene, CDR1 is LNHDA and CDR2 is SQIVND (reference sequence). The CDR3 consists of 17 residues. CDR3 protein: CASSLRGERKGGTEAFF. The CDR3 DNA reads as TGTGCCAGTAGTCTTCGGGGTGAGAGGAAAGGAGGGACTGAAGCTTTCTTT.

This chain joins TRBV7-8 and TRBJ2-3, with 7 positions matching TRBD2. The germline CDR1 and CDR2 sequences are SGHVS and FQNEAQ. This CDR3 spans 14 amino acids. V dropped 5 bases and J dropped 6; count of bases not matched to a gene: 8. The CDR3 nucleotides read TGTGCCAGCAGCACCCGACTAGCAGGGGATACGCAGTATTTT. Protein product: CASSTRLAGDTQYF.

The chain carries TRBV30 and TRBJ2-4; TRBD1 aligns across 9 bases. CDR1 is GTSNPN and CDR2 is SVGIG in the germline V gene (reference sequence). The CDR3 totals 15 residues. The V segment lost 2 bases and the J segment 2 bases; nucleotides outside the gene matches: 4. The CDR3 spells CAWSTGGKTKNIQYF. The CDR3 bases are TGTGCCTGGAGTACAGGGGGCAAAACCAAAAACATTCAGTACTTC. Looking up the rest from reference TRBV30 and TRBJ2-4 gives the full variable domain: SQTIHQWPATLVQPVGSPLSLECTVEGTSNPNLYWYRQAAGRGLQLLFYSVGIGQISSEVPQNLSASRPQDRQFILSSKKLLLSDSGFYLCAWSTGGKTKNIQYFGAGTRLSVL.

The V and J genes are TRBV12-3 or TRBV12-4 and TRBJ1-2; D remains ambiguous. V lost 4 bases to trimming and J lost 2 bases, with 8 bases between them. The CDR3 is 13 amino acids. The CDR3 here is CASSYVPNYGYTF. The CDR3 coding sequence is TGTGCCAGCAGTTATGTTCCAAACTATGGCTACACCTTC.

The chain links TRBV6-5 to TRBJ2-7, with 9 bases fitting TRBD1. The CDR3 is 14 amino acids. Germline CDR1 is MNHEY and CDR2 is SVGAGI. Trimming cost V 6 bases and J 5 bases; bases outside gene matches: 8. In DNA, the CDR3 is TGTGCCAGCAGCGCCTGGGACAGGGATAACGAGCAGTACTTC. Translated: CASSAWDRDNEQYF.

In this sample, this clone turned up once. This rearrangement joins TRBV12-3 or TRBV12-4 to TRBJ1-3; no firm D call. The CDR3 covers 12 residues. Trimming pared 2 bases from V and 4 bases from J, leaving 3 bases between. The CDR3 DNA reads TGTGCCAGCAGTTTACAGGGAAACACCATATATTTT. Protein product: CASSLQGNTIYF.

This chain joins TRBV7-8 and TRBJ1-1; no clear D. The germline CDR1 and CDR2 sequences are SGHVS and FQNEAQ. This CDR3 comprises 16 residues. With 5 bases removed from V and 5 bases from J, the gap between germline ends came to 21 bases. The DNA of the CDR3 is TGTGCCAGCAGCCCCGACCGGAGGGCCAGAGAAACTGAAGCTTTCTTT. The encoded protein is CASSPDRRARETEAFF.

The gene calls are TRBV7-8 and TRBJ1-4; D not certain. Deletions cut 2 bases from V and 4 bases from J, with 5 bases between. This CDR3 has 13 amino acids. Germline assignment: CDR1 SGHVS and CDR2 FQNEAQ. CDR3 region: CASSLSFNEKLFF. CDR3 in DNA: TGTGCCAGCAGCTTATCCTTTAATGAAAAACTGTTTTTT. The complete variable domain, with remaining parts taken from reference TRBV7-8 and TRBJ1-4, reads GAGVSQSPRYKVAKRGQDVALRCDPISGHVSLFWYQQALGQGPEFLTYFQNEAQLDKSGLPSDRFFAERPEGSVSTLKIQRTQQEDSAVYLCASSLSFNEKLFFGSGTQLSVL.

The chain couples TRBV10-3 to TRBJ1-2, with a possible D match to TRBD1 (5 bases). With 0 bases removed from V and 2 bases from J, the gap between germline ends came to 7 bases. Per the germline V gene, CDR1 is ENHRY and CDR2 is SYGVKD. CDR3 length equals 14 residues. CDR3 sequence reads: CAISESNRNYGYTF. The CDR3 region has the DNA TGTGCCATCAGTGAGTCGAACAGGAACTATGGCTACACCTTC.

The genes are TRBV5-1 and TRBJ2-7, with 10 bases matching TRBD1. This CDR3 region has 15 residues. Germline assignment: CDR1 SGHRS and CDR2 YFSETQ. With V trimmed by 0 bases and J by 6 bases, 6 bases remained unmatched. This chain's CDR3 is CASSLGAGQGSEQYF. In nucleotides, the CDR3 is TGCGCCAGCAGCTTGGGGGCGGGACAGGGGTCCGAGCAGTACTTC.

This clone appeared once. The rearrangement joins TRBV5-1 to TRBJ2-1; TRBD2 agrees at 10 bases. CDR3 size: 17 residues. Unmatched junction bases numbered 12, after V lost 3 bases and J lost 6 bases. Per germline, CDR1 SGHRS and CDR2 YFSETQ. The CDR3 here is CASSWSLTERGGNEQFF. The CDR3 bases are TGCGCCAGCAGCTGGTCCCTCACAGAGCGGGGGGGCAATGAGCAGTTCTTC.

CDR3 amino acids: CASSQAFSGGAYEQYF. The CDR3 DNA is TGCGCCAGCAGCCAAGCCTTTAGCGGGGGGGCCTACGAGCAGTACTTC. This sequence joins TRBV4-1 and TRBJ2-7; 11 nucleotides line up with TRBD2. Looked up from germline, CDR1 is MGHRA and CDR2 is YSYEKL. The CDR3 covers 16 residues. Germline trimming cut 1 base from V and 2 bases from J; bases unmatched to any gene: 4.